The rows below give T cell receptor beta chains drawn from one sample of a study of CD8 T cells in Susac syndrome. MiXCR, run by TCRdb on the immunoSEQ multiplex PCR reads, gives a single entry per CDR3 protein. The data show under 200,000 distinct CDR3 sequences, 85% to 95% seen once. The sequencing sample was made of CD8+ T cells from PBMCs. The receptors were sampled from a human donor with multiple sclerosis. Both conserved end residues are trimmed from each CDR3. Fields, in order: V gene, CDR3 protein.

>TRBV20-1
SASDGGSYEQY
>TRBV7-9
ASTMGPPEQF
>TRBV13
ASSGRGAGANVLT
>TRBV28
ASSSDRGHRQPQH
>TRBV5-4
ASSGQGIAYGYT
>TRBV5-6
ASSFGRVNTQY
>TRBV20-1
SARPPPPPQNEQF
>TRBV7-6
ASSLGRGLYEQY
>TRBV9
ASSVGSLAGSYEQY
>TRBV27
ASSPTWSYEQY
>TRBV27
ASRPGWGTEAF
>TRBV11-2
ASSLHLAGDMYEQF
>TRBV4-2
ASSQEAGGYYNEQF
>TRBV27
ASSPKVWGGYEQY
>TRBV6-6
ASTNSDQRYEQY
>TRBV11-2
ASSLGQGLYGYT
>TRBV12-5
ASSDSGDFGHEQF
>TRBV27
ASSLQAMNTEAF
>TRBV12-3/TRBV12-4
ASSDSAGSSYEQY
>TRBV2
ASSETNYEQY
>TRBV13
ASSLAPGWGQETQY
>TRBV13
ASSQKNTEAF
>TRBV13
ASSFMDYEQY
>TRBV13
ASSTGQVVPYEQY
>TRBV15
ATSRVEDNEQF
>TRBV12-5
ASARGVNNEQF
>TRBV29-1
SVAGPEAF
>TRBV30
AWSGGAGGYEQY
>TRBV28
ASRVVFVGLNNEQF
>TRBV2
ASSPGLAGDEQY
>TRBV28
ASSGTGTNNEQF
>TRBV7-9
ASSPDVIHEQF
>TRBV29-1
SAFGGLGETQY
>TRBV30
AWKGEASGRSFGDTQY
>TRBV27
ASSLFGRSDTQY
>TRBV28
ASSPALNQPQH
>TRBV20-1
SARDWTAEGSMNTEAF
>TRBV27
ASSLGGTDYGYT
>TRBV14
ASSHLTVFGYT
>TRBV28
ASSLASGGTKNIQY
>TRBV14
ASSQYRARGYT
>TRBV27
ASSLFYGTEYGYT
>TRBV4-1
ASSQGRLEKLF
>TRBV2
ASSQGRSGANVLT
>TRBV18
ASSGSDRGLQETQY